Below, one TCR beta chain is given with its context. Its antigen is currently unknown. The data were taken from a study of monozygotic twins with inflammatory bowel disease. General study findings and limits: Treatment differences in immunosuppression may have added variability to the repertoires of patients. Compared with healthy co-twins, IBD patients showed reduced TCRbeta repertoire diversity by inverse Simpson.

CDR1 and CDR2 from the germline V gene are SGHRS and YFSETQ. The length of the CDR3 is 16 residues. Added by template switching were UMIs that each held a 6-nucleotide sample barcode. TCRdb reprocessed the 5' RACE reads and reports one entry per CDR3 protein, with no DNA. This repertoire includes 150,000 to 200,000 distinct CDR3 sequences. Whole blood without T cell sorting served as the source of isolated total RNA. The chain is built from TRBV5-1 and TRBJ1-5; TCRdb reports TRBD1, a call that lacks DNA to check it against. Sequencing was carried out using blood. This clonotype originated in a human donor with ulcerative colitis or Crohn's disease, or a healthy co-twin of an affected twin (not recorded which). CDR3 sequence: CASSLEPRGSIQPQHF.